This T cell receptor beta chain came from a study of T cell repertoires in cytomegalovirus infection. Whole-study context: It was the public TCR beta signatures that indicated both CMV infection and matching HLA type.

TCRdb passed the reads through MiXCR, listing each CDR3 protein once. Among around 140,000 distinct CDR3 sequences listed, about 6.5% were seen once. This clonotype was recorded many times. Antigen unknown. Study findings and constraints: CMV-specific TCR beta clonotypes restricted by HLA-C were the ones dominating the ex vivo response. CMV carriers with the relevant HLA were identified by cumulative public TCR beta family frequency.

Germline CDR1 SGHTA, CDR2 FQGNSA. The CDR3 length is 15 residues. The V end was cut by 5 bases, the J end by 6 bases, with 20 bases between. The chain links TRBV7-2 to TRBJ2-7, with D perhaps matching TRBD1 (5 bases). The origin of this receptor is a human donor in good health (CMV status not recorded). Some clones in this sample may be carry-over from other donors' samples. Sequencing used PBMCs. CDR3 in amino acids: CASSPGVQGNSEQYF. The DNA for the CDR3 is TGTGCCAGCAGCCCAGGAGTCCAGGGAAATAGCGAGCAGTACTTC. Variable domain in full (rest from reference TRBV7-2 and TRBJ2-7): GAGVSQSPSNKVTEKGKDVELRCDPISGHTALYWYRQSLGQGLEFLIYFQGNSAPDKSGLPSDRFSAERTGGSVSTLTIQRTQQEDSAVYLCASSPGVQGNSEQYFGPGTRLTVT.